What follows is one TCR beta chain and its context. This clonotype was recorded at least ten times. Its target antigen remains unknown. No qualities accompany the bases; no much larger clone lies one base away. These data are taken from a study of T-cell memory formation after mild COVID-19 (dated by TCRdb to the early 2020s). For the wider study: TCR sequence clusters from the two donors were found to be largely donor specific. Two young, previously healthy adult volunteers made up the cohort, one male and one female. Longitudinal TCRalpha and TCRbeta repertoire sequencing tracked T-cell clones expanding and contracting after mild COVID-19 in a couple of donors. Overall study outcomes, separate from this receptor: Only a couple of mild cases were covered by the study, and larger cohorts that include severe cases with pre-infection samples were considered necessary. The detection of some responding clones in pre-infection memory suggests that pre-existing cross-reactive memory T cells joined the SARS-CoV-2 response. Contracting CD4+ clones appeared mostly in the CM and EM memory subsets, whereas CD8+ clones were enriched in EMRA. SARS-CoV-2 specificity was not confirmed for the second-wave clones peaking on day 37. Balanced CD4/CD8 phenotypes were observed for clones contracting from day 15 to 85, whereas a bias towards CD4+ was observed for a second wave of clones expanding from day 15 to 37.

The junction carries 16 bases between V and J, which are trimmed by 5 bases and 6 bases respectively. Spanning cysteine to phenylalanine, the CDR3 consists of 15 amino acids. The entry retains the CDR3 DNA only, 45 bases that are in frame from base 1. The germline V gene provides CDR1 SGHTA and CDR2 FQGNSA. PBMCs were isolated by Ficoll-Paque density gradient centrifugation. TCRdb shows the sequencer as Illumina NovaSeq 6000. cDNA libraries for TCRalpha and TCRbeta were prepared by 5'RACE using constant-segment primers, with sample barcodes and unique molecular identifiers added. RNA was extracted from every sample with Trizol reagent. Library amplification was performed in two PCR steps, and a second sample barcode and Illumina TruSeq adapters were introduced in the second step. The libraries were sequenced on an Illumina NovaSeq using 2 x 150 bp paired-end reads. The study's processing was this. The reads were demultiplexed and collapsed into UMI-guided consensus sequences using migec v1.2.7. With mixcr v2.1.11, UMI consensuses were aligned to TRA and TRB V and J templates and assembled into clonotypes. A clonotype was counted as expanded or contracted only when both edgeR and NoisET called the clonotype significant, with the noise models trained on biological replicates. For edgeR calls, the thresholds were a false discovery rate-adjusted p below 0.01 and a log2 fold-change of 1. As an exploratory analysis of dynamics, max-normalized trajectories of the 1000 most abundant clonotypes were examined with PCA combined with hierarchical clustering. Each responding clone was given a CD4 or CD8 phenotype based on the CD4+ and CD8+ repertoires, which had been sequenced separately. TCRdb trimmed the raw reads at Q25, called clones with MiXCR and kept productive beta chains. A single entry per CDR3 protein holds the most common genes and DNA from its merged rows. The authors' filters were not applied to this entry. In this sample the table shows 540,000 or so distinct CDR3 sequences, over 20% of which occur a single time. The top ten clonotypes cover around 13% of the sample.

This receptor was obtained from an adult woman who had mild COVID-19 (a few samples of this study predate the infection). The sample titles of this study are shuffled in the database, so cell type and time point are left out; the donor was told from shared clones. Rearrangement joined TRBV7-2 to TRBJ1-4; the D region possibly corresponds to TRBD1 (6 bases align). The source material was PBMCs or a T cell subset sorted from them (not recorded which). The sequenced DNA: TGTGCCAGCAGCGCATACAGGGTCTCAGATGAAAAACTGTTTTTT. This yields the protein CASSAYRVSDEKLFF.